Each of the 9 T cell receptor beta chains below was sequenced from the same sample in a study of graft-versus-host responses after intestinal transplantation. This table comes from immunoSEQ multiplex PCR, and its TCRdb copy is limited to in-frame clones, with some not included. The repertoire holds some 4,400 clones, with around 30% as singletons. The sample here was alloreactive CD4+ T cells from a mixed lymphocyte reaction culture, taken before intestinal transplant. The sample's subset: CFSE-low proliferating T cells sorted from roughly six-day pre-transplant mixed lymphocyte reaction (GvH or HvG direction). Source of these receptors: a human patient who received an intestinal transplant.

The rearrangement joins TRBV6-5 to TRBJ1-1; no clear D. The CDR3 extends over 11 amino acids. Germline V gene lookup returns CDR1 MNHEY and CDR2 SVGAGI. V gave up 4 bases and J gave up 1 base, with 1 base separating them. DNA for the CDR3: TGTGCCAGCAGTTCGAACACTGAAGCTTTCTTT. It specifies CASSSNTEAFF.

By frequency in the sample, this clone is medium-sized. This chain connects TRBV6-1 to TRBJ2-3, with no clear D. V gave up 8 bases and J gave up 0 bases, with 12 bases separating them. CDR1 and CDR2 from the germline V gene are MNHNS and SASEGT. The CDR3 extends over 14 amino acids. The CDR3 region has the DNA TGTGCCAGCCAGCTGACTTTTAGCACAGATACGCAGTATTTT. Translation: CASQLTFSTDTQYF.

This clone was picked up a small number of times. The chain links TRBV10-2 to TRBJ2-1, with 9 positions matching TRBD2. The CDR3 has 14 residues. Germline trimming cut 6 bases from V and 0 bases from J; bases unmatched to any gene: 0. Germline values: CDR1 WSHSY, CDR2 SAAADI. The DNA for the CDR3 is TGCGCCAGCAGACTAGCGGGCTCCTACAATGAGCAGTTCTTC. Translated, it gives CASRLAGSYNEQFF.

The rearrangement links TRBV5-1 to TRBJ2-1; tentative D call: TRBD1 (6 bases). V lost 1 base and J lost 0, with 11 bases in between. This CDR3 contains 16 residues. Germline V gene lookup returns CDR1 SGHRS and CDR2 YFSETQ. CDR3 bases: TGCGCCAGCAGCTTGCAGGGGACACACTCCTACAATGAGCAGTTCTTC. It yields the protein CASSLQGTHSYNEQFF.

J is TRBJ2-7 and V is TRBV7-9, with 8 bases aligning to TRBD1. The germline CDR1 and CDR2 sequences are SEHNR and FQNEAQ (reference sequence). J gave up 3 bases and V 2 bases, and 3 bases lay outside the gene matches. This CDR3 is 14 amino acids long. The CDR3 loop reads CASSLQGAYYEQYF. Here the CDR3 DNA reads TGTGCCAGCAGCTTACAGGGGGCTTACTACGAGCAGTACTTC.

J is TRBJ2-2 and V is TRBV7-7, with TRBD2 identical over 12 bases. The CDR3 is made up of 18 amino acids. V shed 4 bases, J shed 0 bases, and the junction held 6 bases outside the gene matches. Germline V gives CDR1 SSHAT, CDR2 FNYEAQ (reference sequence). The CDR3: CASSSTSGGDPNTGELFF. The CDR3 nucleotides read TGTGCCAGCAGCTCGACTAGCGGGGGCGATCCGAACACCGGGGAGCTGTTTTTT.

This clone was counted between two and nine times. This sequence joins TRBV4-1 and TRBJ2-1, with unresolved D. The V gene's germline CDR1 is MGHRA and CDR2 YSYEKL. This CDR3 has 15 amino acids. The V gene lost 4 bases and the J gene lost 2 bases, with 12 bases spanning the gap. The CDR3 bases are TGCGCCAGCAGCCTTGTTGTGTCACCCTACAATGAGCAGTTCTTC. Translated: CASSLVVSPYNEQFF.

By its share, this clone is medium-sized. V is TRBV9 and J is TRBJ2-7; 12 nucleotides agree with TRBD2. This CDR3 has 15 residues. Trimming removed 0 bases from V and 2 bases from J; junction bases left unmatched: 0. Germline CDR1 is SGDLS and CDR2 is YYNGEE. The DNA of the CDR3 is TGTGCCAGCAGCGTAGGACTAGCGGGGGCCTACGAGCAGTACTTC. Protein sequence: CASSVGLAGAYEQYF.

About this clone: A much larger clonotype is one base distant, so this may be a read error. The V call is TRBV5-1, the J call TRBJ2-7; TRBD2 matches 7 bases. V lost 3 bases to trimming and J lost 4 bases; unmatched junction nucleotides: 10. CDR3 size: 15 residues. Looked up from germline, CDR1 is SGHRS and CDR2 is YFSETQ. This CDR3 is CASSWGPSGDYEQYF. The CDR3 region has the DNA TGCGCCAGCAGCTGGGGTCCTAGCGGAGATTACGAGCAGTACTTC. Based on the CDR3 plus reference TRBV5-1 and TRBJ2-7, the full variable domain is KAGVTQTPRYLIKTRGQQVTLSCSPISGHRSVSWYQQTPGQGLQFLFEYFSETQRNKGNFPGRFSGRQFSNSRSEMNVSTLELGDSALYLCASSWGPSGDYEQYFGPGTRLTVT.